This T cell receptor beta chain was identified during a study of blood T cell repertoires in COVID-19. Study-level information: Two negative PCRs, clearance, or symptom resolution characterized the recovered Cohort 3 donors. Acute and convalescent COVID-19 samples came from the United States, Italy and Spain. Nucleic acid was either cDNA or gDNA, and it came from T cells, B-cell-depleted T cells, or PBMCs.

Authors' methods: Using reference gene primer amplification, nucleated cell counts were estimated. Libraries were prepared by immunoSEQ multiplex PCR; TCRdb keeps only in-frame clonotypes and omits some of them. For V, J and clone size, that table is used; D and trimming come from the DNA. The data show roughly 200,000 clones, with roughly nine tenths seen just once and around 24% held by the top ten. The sample taken for sequencing was PBMCs or T cells enriched from blood (not recorded which). This receptor was identified in a woman between 35 and 50 years old in a cohort exposed to, infected with or recovered from COVID-19 (not recorded which).

CDR3: CASSLGRVATEAFF. CDR3 sequence (DNA): TGTGCCAGCAGTTTGGGCAGGGTCGCCACTGAAGCTTTCTTT. The V call is TRBV28, the J call TRBJ1-1; possibly TRBD1 for D (5 bases). V lost 3 bases to trimming and J lost 4 bases, with 12 bases between them. CDR1 and CDR2 from the germline V gene are MDHEN and SYDVKM. The CDR3 extends over 14 amino acids.